This T cell receptor beta chain was captured by sequencing in a study of blood T cell repertoires in COVID-19 (dated by TCRdb to the early 2020s). Turning to the overall study: Collaborator samples came from the United States, Italy and Spain and covered acute and convalescent phases of COVID-19. Nearly every sample came with metadata listing a de-identified subject ID, COVID-19 status, age in years and sex. Samples came from the ongoing ImmuneRACE study (first 160 participants) plus 1,254 subjects from 6 global collaborators. Subjects who had been exposed to COVID-19, were actively infected with it, or had recovered from it provided the deeply sampled blood TCRbeta repertoires that made up the dataset. The prospective study material was composed of cDNA or gDNA derived from T cells, B-cell-depleted T cells, or PBMCs. A freely available public database, intended as a resource for researchers studying the immune response to SARS-CoV-2, is where the repertoires were released. Where HLA class I and class II types were available, the types were taken from metadata supplied by the sample provider, not from assay-based typing. Overall study outcomes, separate from this receptor: Clinical and demographic metadata were provided uncurated, with the amount varying by source and participant.

The CDR3 sequence holds 14 residues, the cysteine and phenylalanine included. The retained sequence is limited to the CDR3, 42 bases, with the frame set at the first base. The junction carries 5 bases between V and J, which are trimmed by 1 base and 0 bases respectively. The germline V gene encodes CDR1 SGHRS and CDR2 YFSETQ. Enrolling through a virtual design, the prospective study's participants ranged in age from roughly 18 to 89 years and lived across 20 to 30 United States geographic areas. In the prospective study, participants were assigned to cohorts based on the clinical history participants reported in a screening survey and a study questionnaire. Mobile phlebotomists in the prospective study collected whole blood, serum and a nasopharyngeal or oropharyngeal swab from every participant. Additional blood draws and questionnaires over an approximately 2-month period could optionally be provided by prospective study participants. Prospective study blood samples were shipped either frozen or at room temperature before DNA extraction.

TCRbeta CDR3 regions were amplified from genomic DNA by means of the immunoSEQ Assay, a bias-controlled multiplex PCR. As for the authors' bioinformatics: The number of nucleated cells in each sample was estimated by amplification of reference gene primers within the assay. To quantify the absolute abundance of each unique TCRbeta CDR3 rearrangement, sequence reads were collapsed and filtered. For each sample, productive Simpson clonality was calculated by taking the square root of Simpson's diversity index across productive rearrangements. This is the immuneACCESS table as TCRdb keeps it, with only in-frame sequences that have V and J called. A part of the clones is gone; compared with another copy, unresolved V genes explain less than half, and the rest is unexplained. V and J calls and clone size follow that table, whereas D and trimming were derived from the DNA. Here the sample has a few hundred thousand clones; 80% to 90% occur a single time. Under 4.5% of the sample is in the top ten clones.

About this clone itself: Its recognized antigen is unknown. The sample holds no much larger clone one base away, and base qualities are not on file.

The sequencing input was PBMCs or T cells enriched from blood (not recorded which). This TCR derives from a man aged 25 to 45 with acute COVID-19. The sequence is built from TRBV5-1 and TRBJ2-1; there is no confident call for the D gene. The CDR3 in this case is CASSLSSSYNEQFF. The nucleotide sequence is TGCGCCAGCAGCTTGAGTAGCTCCTACAATGAGCAGTTCTTC.